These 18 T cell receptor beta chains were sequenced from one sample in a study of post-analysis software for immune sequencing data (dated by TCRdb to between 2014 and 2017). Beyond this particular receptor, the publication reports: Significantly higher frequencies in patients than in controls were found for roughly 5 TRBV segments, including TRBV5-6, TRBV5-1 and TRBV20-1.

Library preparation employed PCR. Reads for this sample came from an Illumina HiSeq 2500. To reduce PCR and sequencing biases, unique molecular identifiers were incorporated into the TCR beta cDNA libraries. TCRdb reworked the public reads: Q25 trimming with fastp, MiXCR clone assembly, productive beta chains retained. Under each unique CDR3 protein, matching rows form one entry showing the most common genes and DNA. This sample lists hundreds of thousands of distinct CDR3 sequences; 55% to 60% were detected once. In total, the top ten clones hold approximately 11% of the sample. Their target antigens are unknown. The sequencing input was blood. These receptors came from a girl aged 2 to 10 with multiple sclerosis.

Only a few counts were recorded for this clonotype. The CDR3 protein is CSARQGAINYGYTF. The DNA of the CDR3 is TGCAGTGCGAGACAGGGGGCAATAAACTATGGCTACACCTTC. The J gene is TRBJ1-2, the V gene TRBV20-1; 10 bases line up with TRBD1. Unmatched junction bases numbered 6, after V lost 6 bases and J lost 2 bases. The CDR3 has 14 residues. The germline CDR1 and CDR2 sequences are DFQATT and SNEGSKA (reference sequence).

The CDR3 DNA reads as TGTGCCAGCAGCCAAGAAGGGGGGCTCAGCACAGATACGCAGTATTTT. It specifies CASSQEGGLSTDTQYF. The V and J genes are TRBV4-2 and TRBJ2-3, with D perhaps given as TRBD1 or TRBD2 (6 bases each). The CDR3 covers 16 residues. Germline V gene sequence: CDR1 LGHNA, CDR2 YNFKEQ. The germline V and J ends were trimmed by 0 bases and 0 bases, with 10 bases remaining between them.

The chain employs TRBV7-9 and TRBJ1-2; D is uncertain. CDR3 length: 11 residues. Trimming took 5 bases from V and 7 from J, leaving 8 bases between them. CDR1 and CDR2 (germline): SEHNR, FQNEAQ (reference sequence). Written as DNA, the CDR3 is TGTGCCAGCAGCCTTATGGCTGGCTACACCTTC. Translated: CASSLMAGYTF.

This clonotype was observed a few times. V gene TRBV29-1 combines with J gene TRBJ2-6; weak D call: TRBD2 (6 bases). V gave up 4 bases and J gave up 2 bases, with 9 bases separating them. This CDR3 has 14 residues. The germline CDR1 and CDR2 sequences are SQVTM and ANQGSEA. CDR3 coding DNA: TGCAGCGTTGGCGGGGTGGCTGGGGCCAACGTCCTGACTTTC. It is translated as CSVGGVAGANVLTF.

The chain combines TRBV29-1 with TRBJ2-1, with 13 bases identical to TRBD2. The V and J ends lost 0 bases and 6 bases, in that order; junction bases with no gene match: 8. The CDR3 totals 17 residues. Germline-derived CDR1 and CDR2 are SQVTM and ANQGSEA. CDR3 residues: CSVEEKGTSGMVNEQFF. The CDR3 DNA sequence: TGCAGCGTTGAAGAGAAAGGGACTAGCGGGATGGTCAATGAGCAGTTCTTC.

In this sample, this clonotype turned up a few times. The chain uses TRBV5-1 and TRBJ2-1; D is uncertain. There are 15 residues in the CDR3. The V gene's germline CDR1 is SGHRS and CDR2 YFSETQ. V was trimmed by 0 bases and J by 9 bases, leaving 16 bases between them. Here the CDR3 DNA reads TGCGCCAGCAGCTTGGTTCCCGGGTCCGATATTGAGCAGTTCTTC. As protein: CASSLVPGSDIEQFF.

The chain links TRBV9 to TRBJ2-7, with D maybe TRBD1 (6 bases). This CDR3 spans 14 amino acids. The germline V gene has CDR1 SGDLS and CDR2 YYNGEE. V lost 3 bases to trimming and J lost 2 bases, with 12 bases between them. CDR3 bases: TGTGCCAGCAGCGACACGACAGGACCCTACGAGCAGTACTTC. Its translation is CASSDTTGPYEQYF.

CDR3 DNA: TGTGCCAGCACCCTAAGACAGGGACCCCTTGACGAGCAGTACTTC. This codes for CASTLRQGPLDEQYF. The chain employs TRBV12-3 or TRBV12-4 and TRBJ2-7; 7 nucleotides match TRBD1. V dropped 7 bases and J dropped 5; count of bases not matched to a gene: 14. The length of the CDR3 is 15 residues.

The CDR3 region has the DNA TGTGCCAGCAGTCCCGGGGACTTCTATGGCTACACCTTC. Its protein product is CASSPGDFYGYTF. This chain joins TRBV6-2 or TRBV6-3 and TRBJ1-2, with D possibly TRBD1 on 5 matching bases. V was shortened by 5 bases and J by 4 bases, with 11 bases between the two germline ends. The CDR3 is made up of 13 amino acids. Germline V gene sequence: CDR1 MNHEY, CDR2 SVGEGT.

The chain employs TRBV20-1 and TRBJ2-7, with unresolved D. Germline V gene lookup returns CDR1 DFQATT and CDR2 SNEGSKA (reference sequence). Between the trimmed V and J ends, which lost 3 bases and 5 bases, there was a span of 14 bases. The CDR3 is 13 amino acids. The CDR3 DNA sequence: TGCAGTGCTAGGTGGGAAGGGATCGACGAGCAGTACTTC. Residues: CSARWEGIDEQYF.

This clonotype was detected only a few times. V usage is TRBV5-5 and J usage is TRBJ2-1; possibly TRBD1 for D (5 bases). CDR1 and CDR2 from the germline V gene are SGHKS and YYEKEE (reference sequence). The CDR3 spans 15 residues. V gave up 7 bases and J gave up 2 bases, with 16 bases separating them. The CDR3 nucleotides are TGTGCCAGCTGCGCAGGGAAGGGAACCTACAATGAGCAGTTCTTC. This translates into CASCAGKGTYNEQFF.

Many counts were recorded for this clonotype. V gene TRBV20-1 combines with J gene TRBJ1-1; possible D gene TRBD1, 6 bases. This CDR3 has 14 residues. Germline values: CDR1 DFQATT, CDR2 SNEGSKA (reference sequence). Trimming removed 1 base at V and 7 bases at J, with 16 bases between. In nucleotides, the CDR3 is TGCAGTGCTAGAGGCCCTCAGGGGATCGTTGAAGCTTTCTTT. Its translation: CSARGPQGIVEAFF.

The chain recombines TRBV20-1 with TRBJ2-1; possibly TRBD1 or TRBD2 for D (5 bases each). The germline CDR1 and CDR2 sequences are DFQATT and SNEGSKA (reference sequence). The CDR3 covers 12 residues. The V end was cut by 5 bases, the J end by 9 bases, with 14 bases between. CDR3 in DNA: TGCAGTGCTCCTCCCGGTGGGGGTGAGCAGTTCTTC. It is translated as CSAPPGGGEQFF.

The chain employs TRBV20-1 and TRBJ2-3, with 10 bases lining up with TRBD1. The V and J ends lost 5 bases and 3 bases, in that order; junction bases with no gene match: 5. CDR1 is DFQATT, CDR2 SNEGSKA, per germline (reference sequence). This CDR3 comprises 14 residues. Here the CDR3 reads CSAPRQGATDTQYF. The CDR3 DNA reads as TGCAGTGCTCCCCGACAGGGGGCAACAGATACGCAGTATTTT.

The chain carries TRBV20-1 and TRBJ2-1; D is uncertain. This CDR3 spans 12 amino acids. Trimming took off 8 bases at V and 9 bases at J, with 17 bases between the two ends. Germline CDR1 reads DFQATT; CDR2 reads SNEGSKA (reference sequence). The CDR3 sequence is CSTSGLVGEQFF. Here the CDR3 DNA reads TGCAGTACAAGTGGCCTAGTCGGTGAGCAGTTCTTC.

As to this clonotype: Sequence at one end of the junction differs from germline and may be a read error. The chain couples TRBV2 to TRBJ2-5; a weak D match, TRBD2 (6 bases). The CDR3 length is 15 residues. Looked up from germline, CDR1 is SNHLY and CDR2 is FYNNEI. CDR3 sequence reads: CTSREASQGQETQYF. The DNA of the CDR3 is TGTACCAGCAGGGAGGCGTCCCAGGGACAAGAGACCCAGTACTTC.

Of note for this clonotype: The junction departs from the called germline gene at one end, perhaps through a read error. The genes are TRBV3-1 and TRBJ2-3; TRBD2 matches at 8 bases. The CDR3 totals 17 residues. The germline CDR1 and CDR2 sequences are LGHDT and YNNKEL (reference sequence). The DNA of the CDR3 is TGTGCCAGCAGCCAAGATTGGGCAGCGGGAGCGGCAGATACACAGTATTTT. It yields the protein CASSQDWAAGAADTQYF.

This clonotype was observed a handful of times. For the CDR3, the DNA is TGTGCCAGCAGTTACTGGGTTGGCAGGGGCGTCACTGAAGCTTTCTTT. Its protein is CASSYWVGRGVTEAFF. The chain employs TRBV6-5 and TRBJ1-1, with D possibly matching TRBD1 (6 bases). Germline CDR1 and CDR2: MNHEY and SVGAGI. This CDR3 comprises 16 residues. V was clipped by 1 base and J by 4 bases, with 16 bases between them.